These T cell receptor beta chains were read from a single sample in a study of cytotoxic CD8 clonotypes in ibrutinib-treated CLL. Only in-frame clones appear in the TCRdb table, and some are missing; sequencing was by immunoSEQ multiplex PCR. The sample has approximately 60,000 clones; 54% are singletons. This sample comprised PBMCs, obtained at disease progression, from a patient treated with ibrutinib. The receptors derive from a human donor with chronic lymphocytic leukemia. CDR3s leave out the opening cysteine and the closing phenylalanine or tryptophan. The listing skips clone size in some rows; elsewhere it reads once, few, many or a size class.

>NA|TRBJ1-4|TRBV18
ASSPGRGEKLF
>few|TRBJ2-7|TRBV27
ASSRQVRGYEQY
>few|TRBJ2-3|TRBV4-3
ASSPQVASTDTQY
>NA|TRBJ2-7|TRBV15
ATSRASGTEQY
>NA|TRBJ2-5|TRBV9
ASSERGETQY
>NA|TRBJ2-2|TRBV6-1
ASSLAGGTGELF
>once|TRBJ2-5|TRBV2
AMRTGGGETQY
>few|TRBJ2-7|TRBV30
AWTGSSYEQY
>NA|TRBJ1-1|TRBV6-5
ASSRGAGNTEAF
>NA|TRBJ1-2|TRBV19
ASSIAGFYGYT
>few|TRBJ2-1|TRBV11-3
ASTPWSGGKSDEQF
>NA|TRBJ1-2|TRBV19
ASSPPGQGFQGYT
>few|TRBJ1-4|TRBV28
ASRQGIEKLF
>NA|TRBJ2-1|TRBV27
ASSLGVPGNEQF
>NA|TRBJ2-3|TRBV9
ASSVGERTDTQY
>NA|TRBJ1-1|TRBV2
ASMSGGSITEAF
>NA|TRBJ1-2|TRBV5-1
ASSRGGSDLYGYT
>NA|TRBJ2-7|TRBV18
ASSPILQGNYEQY
>few|TRBJ2-7|TRBV7-3
ASSLSGGTGSYEQY
>NA|TRBJ2-1|TRBV29-1
SVDAEGYNEQF